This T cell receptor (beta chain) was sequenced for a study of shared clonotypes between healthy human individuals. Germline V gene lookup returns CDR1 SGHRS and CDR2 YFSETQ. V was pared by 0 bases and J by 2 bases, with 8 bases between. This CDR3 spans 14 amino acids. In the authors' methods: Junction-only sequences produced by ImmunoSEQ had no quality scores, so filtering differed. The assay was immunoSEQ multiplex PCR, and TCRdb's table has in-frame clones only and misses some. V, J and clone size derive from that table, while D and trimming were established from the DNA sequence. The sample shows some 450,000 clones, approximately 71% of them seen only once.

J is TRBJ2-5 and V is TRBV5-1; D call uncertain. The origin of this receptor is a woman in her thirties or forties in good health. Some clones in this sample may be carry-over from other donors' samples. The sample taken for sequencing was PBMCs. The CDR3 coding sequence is TGCGCCAGCAGCTTGGCCGTCGGTCAAGAGACCCAGTACTTC. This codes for CASSLAVGQETQYF.